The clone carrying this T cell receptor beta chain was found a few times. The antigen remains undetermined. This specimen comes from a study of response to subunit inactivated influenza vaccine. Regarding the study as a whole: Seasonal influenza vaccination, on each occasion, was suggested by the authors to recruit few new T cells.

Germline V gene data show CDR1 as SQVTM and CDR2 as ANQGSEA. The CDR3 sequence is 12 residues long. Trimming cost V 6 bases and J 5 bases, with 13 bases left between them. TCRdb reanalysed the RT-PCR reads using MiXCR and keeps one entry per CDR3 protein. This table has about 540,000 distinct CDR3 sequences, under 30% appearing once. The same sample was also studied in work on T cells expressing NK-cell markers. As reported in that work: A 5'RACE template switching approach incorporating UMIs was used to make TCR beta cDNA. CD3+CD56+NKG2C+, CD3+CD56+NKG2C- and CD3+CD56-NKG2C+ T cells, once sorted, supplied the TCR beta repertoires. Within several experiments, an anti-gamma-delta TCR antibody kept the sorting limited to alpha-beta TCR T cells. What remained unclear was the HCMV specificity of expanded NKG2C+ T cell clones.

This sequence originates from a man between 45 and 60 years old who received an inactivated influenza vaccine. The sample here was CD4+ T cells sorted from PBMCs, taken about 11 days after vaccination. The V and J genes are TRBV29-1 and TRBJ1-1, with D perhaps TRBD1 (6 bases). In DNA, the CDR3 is TGCAGCGTCCAGGGGTGGCGGACTGAAGCTTTCTTT. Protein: CSVQGWRTEAFF. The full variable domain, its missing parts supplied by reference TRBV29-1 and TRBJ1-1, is SAVISQKPSRDICQRGTSLTIQCQVDSQVTMMFWYRQQPGQSLTLIATANQGSEATYESGFVIDKFPISRPNLTFSTLTVSNMSPEDSSIYLCSVQGWRTEAFFGQGTRLTVV.